These 5 T cell receptor beta chains originate from one sample sequenced in a study of PD-1 blockade in classical Hodgkin lymphoma. The data were produced by immunoSEQ multiplex PCR, yet TCRdb's version contains in-frame clones alone and is incomplete. Among about 94,000 clones listed, roughly 89% were seen once. Every single patient, without exception, relapsed after autologous stem cell transplantation, and brentuximab vedotin exposure varied. The sequenced sample was peripheral blood mononuclear cells (PBMCs), obtained before the second cycle of nivolumab. These receptors all stem from a human donor with classical Hodgkin lymphoma.

The CDR3 DNA sequence: TGTGCCAGCAGCTACCCCAAAACAGGCTACGAGCAGTACTTC. This codes for CASSYPKTGYEQYF. The V gene is TRBV7-8, the J gene TRBJ2-7, with D tentatively TRBD1 (5 bases). This CDR3 spans 14 amino acids. Trimming left V 4 bases short and J 3 bases short, with 13 bases between. Per the germline V gene, CDR1 is SGHVS and CDR2 is FQNEAQ.

The rearrangement joins TRBV7-9 to TRBJ1-2, with a possible D match to TRBD1 (6 bases). The CDR3 is made up of 13 amino acids. CDR1 and CDR2 from the germline V gene are SEHNR and FQNEAQ (reference sequence). Trimming took 2 bases from V and 4 from J, leaving 8 bases between them. The DNA of the CDR3 is TGTGCCAGCAGCTTACAGGACAGCTATGGCTACACCTTC. Translated: CASSLQDSYGYTF.

The chain links TRBV6-1 to TRBJ2-3, with D perhaps matching TRBD2 (7 bases). This CDR3 region has 14 residues. Per the germline V gene, CDR1 is MNHNS and CDR2 is SASEGT. The V and J ends lost 4 bases and 3 bases respectively, with 11 bases between them. The CDR3 loop is CASSARGGTDTQYF. The CDR3 DNA reads TGTGCCAGCAGTGCCAGGGGAGGGACAGATACGCAGTATTTT.

This clone was recorded once. The genes are TRBV6-1 and TRBJ2-1; 8 bases fit TRBD2. The V gene end was trimmed by 8 bases and the J gene end by 9 bases; junction bases not matched to a gene: 15. CDR3 size: 15 residues. Germline V lookup: CDR1 MNHNS, CDR2 SASEGT. The chain's CDR3 is CASGRTSQAGVEQFF. CDR3 DNA sequence: TGTGCCAGCGGCAGGACTAGCCAGGCTGGGGTTGAGCAGTTCTTC.

The gene calls are TRBV6-5 and TRBJ2-7; D not certain. Deletions cut 0 bases from V and 5 bases from J, with 5 bases between. CDR1 and CDR2 (germline): MNHEY, SVGAGI. The CDR3 is 12 residues long. CDR3 sequence: CASSYSGHEQYF. The CDR3 DNA reads as TGTGCCAGCAGTTACTCGGGCCACGAGCAGTACTTC.